This TCR beta chain was obtained from a study of blood T cell repertoires in COVID-19. Turning to the study itself: From the United States, Italy and Spain came samples of acute and convalescent COVID-19. T cells, B-cell-depleted T cells, or PBMCs provided the cDNA or gDNA that served as material.

The CDR3 spans 13 residues. V was trimmed by 7 bases and J by 7 bases, leaving 13 bases between them. The V gene's germline CDR1 is LNHDA and CDR2 SQIVND (reference sequence). How the authors handled the data: Amplifying reference gene primers gave estimates of nucleated cell counts. The repertoire was sequenced with immunoSEQ multiplex PCR; TCRdb's copy has only in-frame clones and lacks some. V and J calls and clone size are as listed in that table; D and trimming were resolved from the DNA. The sample lists around 160,000 clones, more than 75% seen once, with over 10% in the top ten. The V gene is TRBV19, the J gene TRBJ1-4, with TRBD1 as a possible D gene (6 bases). The clonotype originates from a man between 60 and 75 years old with active or convalescent COVID-19. Sequenced input: peripheral blood. The CDR3: CASTNRDGEKLFF. The CDR3 DNA reads TGTGCCAGTACTAACAGGGACGGTGAAAAACTGTTTTTT.